This record covers a single T cell receptor beta chain. Antigen: not known. This sample also contains other DNA sequences that code for the same CDR3. Investigators reverse transcribed all isolated RNA, so they sequenced expressed TCRB transcripts. Regulatory, naive and central memory T cell samples averaged around 3.5 million reads. Clones were sequenced by immunoSEQ multiplex PCR, and TCRdb holds only the in-frame ones, with some missing. This repertoire shows around 130,000 clones, around 9% found once; its top ten account for approximately 0.7%. The data were taken from a study of beta chain features in type 1 diabetes. Findings and caveats of the study: PCR, the amplification step, might favor shorter templates, equally in patients and controls. All four CD4+ subsets from Type 1 diabetes patients carried moderately but significantly shorter TCRB CDR3s. Within the patient group, naive, central memory and Treg TCRB repertoires appeared more similar to each other than within healthy donors.

Deletions cut 5 bases from V and 1 base from J, with 8 bases between. The CDR3 covers 13 residues. Per the germline V gene, CDR1 is LNHDA and CDR2 is SQIVND (reference sequence). CD45RO/CCR7/CD25/CD127/CD95/CD27 separated CD4+ naive, central memory, regulatory and stem cell-like memory cells by sorting. This clonotype was sampled from a man younger than 40 with type 1 diabetes. V and J are TRBV19 and TRBJ1-2, with D possibly being TRBD1 (5 bases). Sequencing was performed on central memory CD4+ T cells from blood. In nucleotides, the CDR3 is TGTGCCAGTAGTCGTGACAGTAACTATGGCTACACCTTC. The encoded protein is CASSRDSNYGYTF.